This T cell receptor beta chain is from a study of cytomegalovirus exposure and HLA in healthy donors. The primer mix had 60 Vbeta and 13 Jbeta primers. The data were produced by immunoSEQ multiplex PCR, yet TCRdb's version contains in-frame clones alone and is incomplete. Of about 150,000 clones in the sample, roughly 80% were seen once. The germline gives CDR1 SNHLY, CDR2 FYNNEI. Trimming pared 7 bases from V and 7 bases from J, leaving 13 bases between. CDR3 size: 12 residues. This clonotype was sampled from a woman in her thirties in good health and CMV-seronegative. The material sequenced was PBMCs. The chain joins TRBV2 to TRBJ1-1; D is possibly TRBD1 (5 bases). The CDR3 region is CASTRKGYEAFF. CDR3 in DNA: TGTGCCAGCACCAGGAAGGGGTATGAAGCTTTCTTT.